This passage covers 23 T cell receptor beta chains from one sample sequenced in a study of long-term antiretroviral therapy in people with HIV. The immunoSEQ assay was v3.0, run at survey level. Libraries were prepared by immunoSEQ multiplex PCR; TCRdb keeps only in-frame clonotypes and omits some of them. The sample comprises roughly 14,000 clones, approximately 80% of which are singletons, and around 18% rests with the top ten. The sequenced sample was unsorted PBMCs, obtained just before starting antiretroviral therapy. Every receptor here comes from a man between 40 and 49 years old with HIV.

V and J are TRBV5-1 and TRBJ1-3; D remains ambiguous. Germline V gene sequence: CDR1 SGHRS, CDR2 YFSETQ. Trimming took off 3 bases at V and 0 bases at J, with 7 bases between the two ends. This CDR3 comprises 14 residues. In DNA form, the CDR3 reads TGCGCCAGCAGCTCCGGCAGCTCTGGAAACACCATATATTTT. It is translated as CASSSGSSGNTIYF.

The chain is built from TRBV18 and TRBJ2-7; 9 bases are a match to TRBD1. V dropped 2 bases and J dropped 5; count of bases not matched to a gene: 7. Germline V gives CDR1 KGHSH, CDR2 LQKENI. The CDR3 extends over 15 amino acids. The CDR3 DNA sequence: TGTGCCAGCTCACCATTCGACAGGGGGGAAAACGAGCAGTACTTC. As protein: CASSPFDRGENEQYF.

The V call is TRBV6-5, the J call TRBJ1-2; 9 bases line up with TRBD1. The CDR3 runs to 15 residues. CDR1 MNHEY and CDR2 SVGAGI come from the germline V gene. The trim removed 0 bases at V and 5 bases at J, leaving 4 bases unmatched. For the CDR3, the DNA is TGTGCCAGCAGTTACTCGTGGACAGGGGAGTATGGCTACACCTTC. Translation gives CASSYSWTGEYGYTF.

In DNA, the CDR3 is TGCGCCAGCAGTGGTGGGACAGATTTCTACGAGCAGTACTTC. It specifies CASSGGTDFYEQYF. This rearrangement joins TRBV5-1 to TRBJ2-7; 7 nucleotides align to TRBD1. Germline assignment: CDR1 SGHRS and CDR2 YFSETQ. The ends lost 5 bases at V and 3 bases at J; junction bases unmatched: 8. CDR3 length: 14 amino acids.

DNA for the CDR3: TGTGCCAGCAGTTCCGGTATGGATCACTACGAGCAGTACTTC. Protein sequence: CASSSGMDHYEQYF. The chain links TRBV6-5 to TRBJ2-7; no clear D gene. V lost 4 bases, J lost 3 bases, and 13 bases lay in between. The CDR3 loop spans 14 amino acids. Germline loops: CDR1 MNHEY, CDR2 SVGAGI.

The gene calls are TRBV7-4 and TRBJ2-7, with TRBD1 identical over 9 bases. Unmatched junction bases numbered 3, after V lost 6 bases and J lost 0 bases. In germline, CDR1 is SGHVT, CDR2 SQSDAQ. This CDR3 is 14 amino acids long. DNA for the CDR3: TGTGCCAGCAGTGGGACAGGGAGCTCCTACGAGCAGTACTTC. Translating it yields CASSGTGSSYEQYF. Combining the CDR3 with reference TRBV7-4 and TRBJ2-7 gives the whole variable domain GAGVSQSPRYKVAKRGRDVALRCDSISGHVTLYWYRQTLGQGSEVLTYSQSDAQRDKSGRPSGRFSAERPERSVSTLKIQRTEQGDSAVYLCASSGTGSSYEQYFGPGTRLTVT.

Concerning this clone: The sample contains more than one DNA sequence encoding this CDR3. The chain has TRBV11-2 and TRBJ1-1; 7 bases map to TRBD1. Germline V gene data show CDR1 as SGHAT and CDR2 as FQNNGV. The CDR3 is made up of 15 amino acids. Trimming took 1 base from V and 0 from J; bases not matched to a gene: 2. The CDR3, as DNA: TGTGCCAGCAGCTTAGGGGACAGAGTGAACACTGAAGCTTTCTTT. It yields the protein CASSLGDRVNTEAFF.

J is TRBJ2-1 and V is TRBV5-6; TRBD2 agrees at 9 bases. The CDR3 runs 15 residues. Germline V gene lookup returns CDR1 SGHDT and CDR2 YYEEEE. With 2 bases clipped from V and 7 bases from J, the junction kept 7 bases outside the gene matches. CDR3 sequence reads: CASSFGSGSFNEQFF. CDR3 DNA: TGTGCCAGCAGCTTCGGTAGCGGGAGCTTTAATGAGCAGTTCTTC.

This chain uses TRBV14 with TRBJ1-6; D is uncertain. CDR3 size: 13 residues. Germline V gene lookup returns CDR1 SGHDN and CDR2 FVKESK. Trimming left V 2 bases short and J 10 bases short, with 9 bases between. CDR3 DNA sequence: TGTGCCAGCAGCCAAATTGAGGGATCACCCCTCCACTTT. It is translated as CASSQIEGSPLHF.

The chain joins TRBV10-1 to TRBJ2-7; 9 nucleotides line up with TRBD1. The CDR3 covers 15 residues. The trim removed 6 bases at V and 4 bases at J, leaving 10 bases unmatched. Germline assignment: CDR1 WNHNN and CDR2 SYGVQD (reference sequence). CDR3 nucleotide sequence: TGCGCCAGCAGAAACAGGGGGCTTATTAGGTACGAGCAGTACTTC. This gives the protein CASRNRGLIRYEQYF.

In this sample, this clone turned up a few times. This chain joins TRBV10-1 and TRBJ1-2; D is unresolved. Per the germline V gene, CDR1 is WNHNN and CDR2 is SYGVQD (reference sequence). There are 12 residues in the CDR3. V was trimmed by 3 bases and J by 8 bases, leaving 10 bases between them. CDR3 nucleotide sequence: TGCGCCAGCAGTGATGGGTCCGGCGGCTACACCTTC. Amino acids: CASSDGSGGYTF.

The chain carries TRBV4-1 and TRBJ2-5; D gene unclear. Per the germline V gene, CDR1 is MGHRA and CDR2 is YSYEKL. V was cut by 3 bases and J by 5 bases, with 19 bases left in between. This CDR3 has 16 amino acids. This CDR3 is CASSQRLSYLGETQYF. In DNA, the CDR3 is TGCGCCAGCAGCCAGCGACTCTCTTATCTGGGGGAGACCCAGTACTTC.

This clone was picked up a small number of times. This chain joins TRBV6-1 and TRBJ2-7, with 7 bases fitting TRBD1. Germline assignment: CDR1 MNHNS and CDR2 SASEGT. The V and J ends lost 4 bases and 3 bases, in that order; junction bases with no gene match: 3. This CDR3 has 13 amino acids. CDR3 nucleotides: TGTGCCAGCAGTGGATGGGACAGCTACGAGCAGTACTTC. Protein: CASSGWDSYEQYF.

The chain recombines TRBV19 with TRBJ2-1, with D tentatively TRBD1 or TRBD2 (5 bases each). V lost 5 bases and J lost 5, with 13 bases in between. The germline gives CDR1 LNHDA, CDR2 SQIVND (reference sequence). CDR3 length equals 14 residues. The CDR3 loop reads CASSQVGPNNEQFF. CDR3 nucleotide sequence: TGTGCCAGTAGTCAGGTGGGACCTAACAATGAGCAGTTCTTC.

This rearrangement joins TRBV15 to TRBJ1-5; 9 bases map to TRBD1. The CDR3 spans 15 residues. Germline V gene data show CDR1 as LNHNV and CDR2 as YYDKDF (reference sequence). Germline trimming cut 5 bases from V and 2 bases from J; bases unmatched to any gene: 4. CDR3 sequence (DNA): TGTGCCACCAGCCGACAGGGGGGAGGCAATCAGCCCCAGCATTTT. Encoded protein: CATSRQGGGNQPQHF.

The chain uses TRBV5-6 and TRBJ2-3; D is undetermined. CDR3 size: 16 residues. V was pared by 0 bases and J by 3 bases, with 14 bases between. The germline CDR1 and CDR2 sequences are SGHDT and YYEEEE. CDR3 DNA sequence: TGTGCCAGCAGCTTGGCTAGTAGCAGGCGAACAGATACGCAGTATTTT. Its protein product is CASSLASSRRTDTQYF.

This chain connects TRBV7-9 to TRBJ2-7; no clear D. The CDR3 loop spans 14 amino acids. Germline V gene sequence: CDR1 SEHNR, CDR2 FQNEAQ (reference sequence). The V and J ends lost 4 bases and 2 bases respectively, with 12 bases between them. CDR3 bases: TGTGCCAGCAGCTCGTCCCGAGGCACCTACGAGCAGTACTTC. The encoded protein is CASSSSRGTYEQYF.

Notes on this clone: The junction departs from germline at one end; a sequencing error may be responsible. The genes are TRBV7-7 and TRBJ2-1, with D tentatively TRBD2 (5 bases). Per germline, CDR1 SSHAT and CDR2 FNYEAQ (reference sequence). The CDR3 extends over 15 amino acids. The CDR3 DNA follows: TGTGCTAGCAGCTTAGAACTAGGATCCTACAATGAGCAGTTCTTC. It encodes CASSLELGSYNEQFF.

Comments on this clone: Other DNA sequences in the same sample also yield this CDR3. J is TRBJ1-2 and V is TRBV7-9; 7 bases are a match to TRBD1. The CDR3 is 14 residues long. V lost 1 base to trimming and J lost 3 bases; unmatched junction nucleotides: 2. Germline V lookup: CDR1 SEHNR, CDR2 FQNEAQ (reference sequence). CDR3 nucleotide sequence: TGTGCCAGCAGCTTAGGACAGGGCGACTATGGCTACACCTTC. Translation: CASSLGQGDYGYTF.

V usage is TRBV27 and J usage is TRBJ1-2; TRBD1 matches 9 bases. Germline values: CDR1 MNHEY, CDR2 SMNVEV (reference sequence). Trimming at V came to 5 bases and at J to 5 bases, leaving 3 bases not matched to a gene. This CDR3 has 13 amino acids. CDR3 loop: CASSHRGQYGYTF. The CDR3 nucleotides are TGTGCCAGCAGTCACAGGGGGCAGTATGGCTACACCTTC.

The chain carries TRBV5-1 and TRBJ2-3, with 11 positions matching TRBD2. CDR1 is SGHRS and CDR2 is YFSETQ in the germline V gene. CDR3 size: 16 residues. J gave up 2 bases and V 4 bases, and 6 bases lay outside the gene matches. CDR3 DNA: TGCGCCAGCAGCCCCAGACTAGCGGGGAACACAGATACGCAGTATTTT. It specifies CASSPRLAGNTDTQYF. Supplemented by reference TRBV5-1 and TRBJ2-3, the full variable domain reads KAGVTQTPRYLIKTRGQQVTLSCSPISGHRSVSWYQQTPGQGLQFLFEYFSETQRNKGNFPGRFSGRQFSNSRSEMNVSTLELGDSALYLCASSPRLAGNTDTQYFGPGTRLTVL.

The rearrangement links TRBV30 to TRBJ1-2; D is perhaps TRBD1 (6 bases). There are 13 residues in the CDR3. The V end lost 1 base, the J end lost 3 bases, and 9 bases lay between the germline ends. Germline V gene data show CDR1 as GTSNPN and CDR2 as SVGIG (reference sequence). The CDR3, as DNA: TGTGCCTGGAGTGACGGGGGCGACTATGGCTACACCTTC. As protein: CAWSDGGDYGYTF.

The chain has TRBV7-9 and TRBJ2-3; 11 nucleotides match TRBD1. V shed 10 bases, J shed 6 bases, and the junction held 9 bases outside the gene matches. Germline CDR1 is SEHNR and CDR2 is FQNEAQ (reference sequence). The CDR3 length is 14 residues. The CDR3 loop is CANSGQGARDTQYF. CDR3 coding DNA: TGTGCCAACTCAGGACAGGGGGCAAGGGATACGCAGTATTTT.